This TCR beta chain stems from a study of blood T cell repertoires in COVID-19. Study in general: The study drew acute and convalescent COVID-19 samples from the United States, Italy and Spain. T cells, B-cell-depleted T cells, or PBMCs supplied cDNA or gDNA.

Original analysis: Estimated nucleated cell counts came from reference gene primer amplification. The repertoire was sequenced with immunoSEQ multiplex PCR; TCRdb's copy has only in-frame clones and lacks some. V and J calls and clone size follow that table, whereas D and trimming were derived from the DNA. The profile shows 180,000 or so clones, around 81% of them singletons. Seattle researchers signed up patients amid active infection and tracked them longitudinally. The CDR3 length is 16 residues. Unmatched junction bases numbered 10, after V lost 5 bases and J lost 4 bases. CDR1 is SGHVS and CDR2 is FQNEAQ in the germline V gene.

This chain links TRBV7-8 with TRBJ2-1; TRBD1 matches 8 bases. Sequencing was carried out using peripheral blood. The TCR sequence derives from a woman aged 40-49 years with COVID-19, enrolled during active disease. This chain's CDR3 is CASSLPQGEYYNEQFF. The CDR3 region has the DNA TGTGCCAGCAGCCTCCCACAGGGGGAGTATTACAATGAGCAGTTCTTC.